This TCR beta chain emerged from a study of blood T cells in healthy people across ages (dated by TCRdb to about 2015). Study-level background: In model experiments, template switching captured about one uniquely barcoded TCR beta cDNA molecule for every two T cells. Using deep sequencing normalized with unique cDNA molecular identifiers, the study measured how TCR beta repertoire diversity changes with age. The donors were split into four age groups: young (average 16 years), middle-aged (roughly 39), aged (approximately 60) and long-lived (about 74). Donors of different ages were randomly distributed across sequencing lanes to avoid experimental bias. Two additional independent replicas of 1 million unique cDNA reads from the same blood draw were analyzed for two donors (one aged 18 to 30 and one aged 80 or older).

On the study overall, not on this receptor specifically: There was a strong correlation between observed TCR beta diversity and the percentage of naive T cells measured by flow cytometry. Estimates of total diversity from one million sequenced T cells were regarded as lower bounds and underestimates. Since profiling was done on bulk unsorted PBMCs, naive and antigen-experienced compartments could not be conclusively compared. Because the CMV infection status of the donors was unknown, age-related changes in expanded clonotypes may potentially have been confounded. As age increased, observed TCR beta diversity per million T cells dropped in a roughly linear way, and a significant reduction was already evident by age about 36. Compared with the aged group, more naive CD4+ T cells, fewer expanded clones and increased TCR diversity were shown by the long-lived group, suggesting age selection.

This clonotype was seen more than once but under ten times. Its recognized antigen is unknown. Per-base qualities were not stored, and no clone one base away is much larger. Systemically healthy Caucasian individuals from Russia, over 30 in total and aged about 6 to 95 years, were included as donors. Each donor gave approximately 9.3 milliliters of peripheral blood, collected into EDTA-treated Vacutainer tubes. Ficoll-Paque density-gradient centrifugation was used to isolate PBMCs, with at least 6 million obtained per sample. Trizol reagent was used to extract total RNA from the PBMCs, yielding at least 6 micrograms per sample. For every donor, flow cytometry on a PBMC aliquot measured the percentage of naive CD45RAhigh/CD27high T cells. Library creation used 5' RACE. This sample was sequenced with an Illumina HiSeq 2500. A second PCR of 7 to 11 cycles was run with a J-beta primer mix and a sample-barcoded 5' primer. Each TCR beta cDNA molecule received a unique molecular identifier from a template-switch 5' adaptor carrying 12 random nucleotides. Each sample yielded at least 3 million CDR3-containing paired-end reads. The Mint cDNA synthesis kit, primed by a TRBC-specific oligonucleotide, was used to synthesize first-strand cDNA from all RNA. Following uracil-DNA glycosylase treatment, all cDNA underwent a first 18-cycle PCR with the universal primers M1SS and BC2_uni_R. As for the authors' bioinformatics: For normalization, 1 million high-quality reads, each with a distinct molecular identifier, were randomly selected from each sample. Reads sharing molecular identifiers were discarded rather than binned into consensus sequences. MiTCR, with a Q25 quality threshold and the strictest error-elimination algorithm, was used for CDR3 identification, clonotype clustering and error correction. A nonparametric unseen species model with Euler transformation was used to estimate a lower bound on total TCR beta diversity. TCRdb redid the processing of the public reads, applying fastp at Q25 and MiXCR, and retained in-frame beta chains. Rows are combined by CDR3 protein, so each entry shows the most common genes and DNA. None of the V and J calls come from the authors' own analysis; TCRdb made them. The sample table shows about a million distinct CDR3 sequences, and 30% to 40% are seen once. Of the sample, 10% to 15% falls within the top ten clones.

CDR1 is given as SGHRS and CDR2 as YFSETQ, both from the germline V gene. The junction shows trimming of 3 bases on V and 4 bases on J, and the gene matches do not reach 4 bases of it. There are 14 amino acids in the CDR3, from cysteine to phenylalanine inclusive. CDR3 DNA only is kept here, 42 bases in frame from base 1. The TCR comes from a man younger than 35 in good health. Recombination linked TRBV5-1 to TRBJ2-3, with 8 bases in between that match TRBD2. The sequencing input was blood. The CDR3 region: CASSWGLVSDTQYF. In nucleotides, the sequence is TGCGCCAGCAGCTGGGGACTAGTATCAGATACGCAGTATTTT.